Listed here are 20 T cell receptor beta chains from one sample, sequenced in a study of cytomegalovirus exposure and HLA in healthy donors. 13 Jbeta primers and 60 Vbeta primers were used for the PCR. The repertoire was sequenced with immunoSEQ multiplex PCR; TCRdb's copy has only in-frame clones and lacks some. The table includes some 65,000 clones, 75% detected once. The sequenced sample was PBMCs. The receptor set was obtained from a woman in her thirties or forties in good health and CMV-seropositive.

V usage is TRBV30 and J usage is TRBJ1-1; D possibly corresponds to TRBD1 (5 bases). In germline, CDR1 is GTSNPN, CDR2 SVGIG (reference sequence). Deletions cut 4 bases from V and 5 bases from J, with 26 bases between. There are 17 residues in the CDR3. The chain's CDR3 is CAWTEFGKSGRATEAFF. As DNA, the CDR3 is TGTGCCTGGACGGAGTTCGGGAAGTCAGGGAGGGCTACTGAAGCTTTCTTT.

The CDR3 nucleotides read TGTGCCAGCAGTGAATGGAGGGAGCAGTACTTC. Translated: CASSEWREQYF. The chain carries TRBV6-1 and TRBJ2-7, with D perhaps TRBD2 (5 bases). Deletions cut 2 bases from V and 7 bases from J, with 6 bases between. The CDR3 spans 11 residues. Looked up from germline, CDR1 is MNHNS and CDR2 is SASEGT.

This clone was recorded once. DNA for the CDR3: TGCGCCAGCAGTCAAAAAGGGGGGGGAAGATACTCTGGGGCCAACGTCCTGACTTTC. This codes for CASSQKGGGRYSGANVLTF. The chain has TRBV23-1 and TRBJ2-6; D might be TRBD2 (7 bases). TRBV23-1 is an ORF, with its function uncertain. The CDR3 runs 19 residues. With 2 bases removed from V and 0 bases from J, the gap between germline ends came to 17 bases.

The V and J genes are TRBV5-8 and TRBJ1-6; 7 nucleotides agree with TRBD1. Unmatched junction bases numbered 8, after V lost 7 bases and J lost 10 bases. This CDR3 spans 13 amino acids. CDR1 and CDR2 from the germline V gene are SGHTS and YDEGEE. The CDR3 reads CASPTGVSSPLHF. CDR3 DNA sequence: TGTGCCAGCCCAACAGGGGTGAGCTCACCCCTCCACTTT.

The chain carries TRBV2 and TRBJ2-7; D is possibly TRBD2 (6 bases). Germline-derived CDR1 and CDR2 are SNHLY and FYNNEI. Trimming removed 3 bases at V and 3 bases at J, with 12 bases between. The CDR3 length is 14 residues. The CDR3 here is CASSDDGGYYEQYF. The CDR3 DNA is TGTGCCAGCAGTGACGACGGAGGGTACTACGAGCAGTACTTC.

This clone has only one observation. This chain connects TRBV12-5 to TRBJ2-7, with 9 bases identical to TRBD1. Germline V lookup: CDR1 LGHNT, CDR2 FRNRAP. V shed 0 bases and J 4 bases; nucleotides not matched to a gene: 7. The CDR3 has 16 residues. CDR3: CASGLVEGTGWYEQYF. The CDR3 DNA is TGTGCTAGTGGTTTGGTAGAAGGGACAGGGTGGTACGAGCAGTACTTC.

This chain links TRBV6-1 with TRBJ1-1, with 7 bases aligning to TRBD1. V lost 8 bases to trimming and J lost 6 bases; unmatched junction nucleotides: 9. There are 13 residues in the CDR3. From germline, CDR1 is MNHNS and CDR2 SASEGT. This chain's CDR3 is CASAPETGAEAFF. For the CDR3, the DNA is TGTGCCAGCGCCCCAGAAACAGGGGCTGAAGCTTTCTTT.

The V and J genes are TRBV5-1 and TRBJ2-2; a possible D gene is TRBD1 (5 bases). Looked up from germline, CDR1 is SGHRS and CDR2 is YFSETQ. The CDR3 spans 15 residues. The V gene lost 4 bases and the J gene lost 6 bases, with 16 bases spanning the gap. CDR3 DNA sequence: TGCGCCAGCAGCCCTGGGGCCTCGTGGGCCGGGGAGCTGTTTTTT. Its translation is CASSPGASWAGELFF.

The V and J genes are TRBV9 and TRBJ2-2, with D perhaps matching TRBD1 (5 bases). Germline V gives CDR1 SGDLS, CDR2 YYNGEE. CDR3 length: 15 residues. Trimming left V 4 bases short and J 4 bases short, with 14 bases between. In nucleotides, the CDR3 is TGTGCCAGCAGCCCAACCCAGGGTGTCACCGGGGAGCTGTTTTTT. It is translated as CASSPTQGVTGELFF. The complete variable domain, with remaining parts taken from reference TRBV9 and TRBJ2-2, reads DSGVTQTPKHLITATGQRVTLRCSPRSGDLSVYWYQQSLDQGLQFLIQYYNGEERAKGNILERFSAQQFPDLHSELNLSSLELGDSALYFCASSPTQGVTGELFFGEGSRLTVL.

This clone showed up just a few times. The chain couples TRBV7-3 to TRBJ1-2, with 8 bases matching TRBD1. Per the germline V gene, CDR1 is SGHTA and CDR2 is FQGTGA. Unmatched junction bases numbered 4, after V lost 5 bases and J lost 5 bases. CDR3 length: 13 amino acids. The CDR3 DNA is TGTGCCAGCAGCCCGACAGGGGAGTATGGCTACACCTTC. Translation gives CASSPTGEYGYTF. Supplemented by reference TRBV7-3 and TRBJ1-2, the full variable domain reads GAGVSQTPSNKVTEKGKYVELRCDPISGHTALYWYRQSLGQGPEFLIYFQGTGAADDSGLPNDRFFAVRPEGSVSTLKIQRTERGDSAVYLCASSPTGEYGYTFGSGTRLTVV.

This clone appeared a few times. This chain uses TRBV7-9 with TRBJ1-1, with D perhaps TRBD1 (5 bases). This CDR3 comprises 14 residues. With 2 bases removed from V and 6 bases from J, the gap between germline ends came to 13 bases. Germline CDR1 is SEHNR and CDR2 is FQNEAQ (reference sequence). CDR3 in DNA: TGTGCCAGCAGCTTACCCCCAGGGAAAGCTGAAGCTTTCTTT. Protein product: CASSLPPGKAEAFF.

Concerning this clone: One junction end disagrees with the germline gene, perhaps due to a read error. The J gene is TRBJ2-3, the V gene TRBV7-2; 10 bases match TRBD2. CDR3 length: 15 amino acids. Germline values: CDR1 SGHTA, CDR2 FQGNSA. CDR3 in amino acids: CASSLAGAITDTQYF. CDR3 DNA sequence: TGTGCCAGCAGCCTAGCGGGGGCCATCACAGATACGCAGTATTTT.

This chain uses TRBV5-1 with TRBJ1-2, with D unresolved. V shed 0 bases and J shed 5 bases, with 11 bases lying between them. The CDR3 extends over 14 amino acids. Germline values: CDR1 SGHRS, CDR2 YFSETQ. The CDR3 protein is CASSLAPEKYGYTF. The CDR3 DNA reads as TGCGCCAGCAGCTTGGCTCCCGAGAAGTATGGCTACACCTTC.

The chain uses TRBV9 and TRBJ1-1; D might be TRBD1 (5 bases). From germline, CDR1 is SGDLS and CDR2 YYNGEE. The CDR3 length is 15 residues. V lost 0 bases, J lost 4 bases, and 13 bases lay in between. CDR3 sequence: CASSVAGGGGTEAFF. The CDR3 DNA reads as TGTGCCAGCAGCGTAGCCGGGGGAGGTGGCACTGAAGCTTTCTTT.

The chain combines TRBV19 with TRBJ2-1; TRBD1 matches 8 bases. Trimming at V came to 4 bases and at J to 3 bases, leaving 5 bases not matched to a gene. This CDR3 comprises 15 residues. Germline V gene data show CDR1 as LNHDA and CDR2 as SQIVND (reference sequence). The CDR3 bases are TGTGCCAGTAGTAGGGCGACAGGGGACTACAATGAGCAGTTCTTC. Its translation: CASSRATGDYNEQFF. Supplemented by reference TRBV19 and TRBJ2-1, the full variable domain reads DGGITQSPKYLFRKEGQNVTLSCEQNLNHDAMYWYRQDPGQGLRLIYYSQIVNDFQKGDIAEGYSVSREKKESFPLTVTSAQKNPTAFYLCASSRATGDYNEQFFGPGTRLTVL.

This chain links TRBV19 with TRBJ1-1, with 10 bases identical to TRBD1. V lost 8 bases and J lost 2; bases outside the gene matches: 11. This CDR3 has 16 amino acids. The V gene's germline CDR1 is LNHDA and CDR2 SQIVND (reference sequence). DNA for the CDR3: TGTGCCAGTCGAGGCTTGGGACAGGGGCCAAACACTGAAGCTTTCTTT. Translating gives CASRGLGQGPNTEAFF. Full variable domain (missing parts from reference TRBV19 and TRBJ1-1): DGGITQSPKYLFRKEGQNVTLSCEQNLNHDAMYWYRQDPGQGLRLIYYSQIVNDFQKGDIAEGYSVSREKKESFPLTVTSAQKNPTAFYLCASRGLGQGPNTEAFFGQGTRLTVV.

The V gene is TRBV2, the J gene TRBJ2-3; D not resolved. Trimming stripped 7 bases from V and 0 bases from J, with 5 bases between. The CDR3 runs to 12 residues. The V gene's germline CDR1 is SNHLY and CDR2 FYNNEI. CDR3 protein: CASTYSTDTQYF. The CDR3 DNA is TGTGCCAGCACCTACAGCACAGATACGCAGTATTTT.

As concerns this clone: Other DNA sequences in this specimen translate into the identical CDR3. V and J are TRBV6-5 and TRBJ2-7; 7 nucleotides agree with TRBD1. Germline-derived CDR1 and CDR2 are MNHEY and SVGAGI. The J segment lost 5 bases and the V segment lost 7 bases, leaving 11 bases of the junction unmatched. The CDR3 totals 14 residues. CDR3 region: CASKERQGTDEQYF. The CDR3 DNA follows: TGTGCCAGCAAAGAACGACAGGGAACAGACGAGCAGTACTTC.

The rearrangement uses TRBV11-3 and TRBJ2-1; the D gene is possibly TRBD2 (5 bases). Germline V gene lookup returns CDR1 SGHNT and CDR2 YENEEA. Trimming took 1 base from V and 0 from J, leaving 13 bases between them. CDR3 length equals 17 residues. CDR3 nucleotides: TGTGCCAGCAGCTTAGGGGCAGAGGGAAGCTCCTACAATGAGCAGTTCTTC. Translated, it gives CASSLGAEGSSYNEQFF.

The CDR3 region is CASSQGTANEKLFF. CDR3 nucleotide sequence: TGTGCCAGCAGCCAAGGGACAGCTAATGAAAAACTGTTTTTT. This chain joins TRBV14 and TRBJ1-4; D might be TRBD1 (6 bases). Germline lookup yields CDR1 SGHDN and CDR2 FVKESK. The V end lost 1 base, the J end lost 3 bases, and 6 bases lay between the germline ends. This CDR3 is 14 amino acids long.